Listed here is a single T cell receptor beta chain. The record originates from a study of follicular helper T cells after annual influenza vaccination. Overall study: Blood was drawn on days 0, 7 and 28 after vaccination. Across the 2013-2014, 2014-2015 and 2015-2016 vaccination seasons, some subjects were resampled.

Time point reported: 2015-2016 season, pre-vaccination. Sorted blood CD4 subsets were sequenced before and after adults received seasonal inactivated influenza vaccine. ICOS+CD38+ and ICOS-CD38- fractions were sorted from non-naive CD4+CXCR5+PD-1+ cells. The method was immunoSEQ multiplex PCR; TCRdb's version includes in-frame clones alone and lacks a portion of them. In the table there are some 2,100 clones, more than 70% of which are singletons. The material sequenced was CXCR5+ CD38+ circulating T follicular helper cells from blood, taken on the day of influenza vaccination. Subset denoted: circulating Tfh, non-naive CD4+CXCR5+PD-1+ (ICOS+CD38+ or ICOS-CD38-). The receptor comes from an adult who received the influenza vaccine.

CDR3 coding DNA: TGTGCCAGCAGCCGCCTGACCTCCTACGAGCAGTACTTC. Translating it yields CASSRLTSYEQYF. The chain joins TRBV7-9 to TRBJ2-7; no clear D gene. The CDR3 length is 13 residues. The germline V gene encodes CDR1 SEHNR and CDR2 FQNEAQ (reference sequence). Trimming left V 5 bases short and J 0 bases short, with 8 bases between.